This T cell receptor beta chain was sequenced in a study of Graves' ophthalmopathy and Graves' hyperthyroidism. In the study overall: Sampling took place at initial diagnosis, with peripheral blood obtained before any treatment.

The TCR beta CDR3 regions underwent amplification from RNA transcripts. First-round RT-PCR relied on HTBI primers, and a second-round multiplex PCR came next. TCRdb re-called the multiplex PCR reads through MiXCR, storing one row per CDR3 protein. The table has hundreds of thousands of distinct CDR3 sequences, around 50% seen once. Researchers turned away patients with other autoimmune diseases, uncontrolled infections, pregnancy or lactation. Clinicians diagnosed using symptoms, serum thyroxine, TRAb, thyroid ultrasound and orbital computed tomography. Trimming shortened V by 7 bases and J by 1 base, and 13 bases separated the two germline ends. From germline, CDR1 is LGHDT and CDR2 YNNKEL (reference sequence). This CDR3 region has 14 residues.

The chain is built from TRBV3-1 and TRBJ2-5; tentatively, D is TRBD2 (6 bases). This TCR was recovered from an adult man with Graves' ophthalmopathy. Sequencing was performed on peripheral blood. The CDR3 protein is CASNPGVVQETQYF. Written as DNA, the CDR3 is TGTGCCAGCAACCCGGGGGTGGTCCAAGAGACCCAGTACTTC.